This passage covers 15 T cell receptor beta chains from one sample sequenced in a study of T cells in Graves' hyperthyroidism and ophthalmopathy. TCR beta CDR3 regions were amplified from RNA transcripts. The HTBI primer set drove a first-round RT-PCR of the TCR CDR3. Via MiXCR, TCRdb re-called the multiplex PCR reads, giving one row per CDR3 protein. Here the sample spans 640,000 or so distinct CDR3 sequences, over 12% being singletons. The sequencing sample was made of blood. The receptors derive from a middle-aged woman with Graves' ophthalmopathy.

This clonotype was detected only a few times. The chain combines TRBV20-1 with TRBJ2-2, with D maybe TRBD2 (6 bases). Germline V CDR1 and CDR2: DFQATT, SNEGSKA (reference sequence). Trimming left V 2 bases short and J 6 bases short, with 10 bases between. The CDR3 loop spans 13 amino acids. CDR3 loop: CSARRPGAGELFF. CDR3 in DNA: TGCAGTGCTAGAAGGCCGGGGGCCGGGGAGCTGTTTTTT.

This clonotype was counted only a few times. The V call is TRBV11-2, the J call TRBJ2-6, with 11 nucleotides matching TRBD1. The V segment lost 5 bases and the J segment 2 bases; nucleotides outside the gene matches: 8. Germline V gene data show CDR1 as SGHAT and CDR2 as FQNNGV. CDR3 size: 18 residues. The CDR3 protein is CASSGKRTGGPGANVLTF. The CDR3 DNA follows: TGTGCCAGCAGCGGGAAAAGGACAGGGGGCCCTGGGGCCAACGTCCTGACTTTC.

V and J are TRBV19 and TRBJ2-7; D gene unclear. CDR1 LNHDA and CDR2 SQIVND come from the germline V gene (reference sequence). V was cut by 4 bases and J by 4 bases, with 11 bases left in between. The CDR3 totals 13 residues. CDR3: CASSRTAKYEQYF. CDR3 in DNA: TGTGCCAGTAGTAGAACAGCGAAGTACGAGCAGTACTTC.

The chain couples TRBV4-1 to TRBJ2-5, with 10 bases aligning to TRBD1. The CDR3 has 16 residues. CDR1 and CDR2 from the germline V gene are MGHRA and YSYEKL. Trimming took 5 bases from V and 3 from J; bases not matched to a gene: 9. The CDR3 sequence is CASSRSPGTGEETQYF. DNA for the CDR3: TGCGCCAGCAGCAGAAGCCCGGGGACAGGGGAAGAGACCCAGTACTTC.

This clonotype was counted many times. This chain joins TRBV7-2 and TRBJ1-1; TRBD1 might be the D (6 bases). V was trimmed by 3 bases and J by 0 bases, leaving 11 bases between them. The CDR3 has 15 amino acids. Germline V gene sequence: CDR1 SGHTA, CDR2 FQGNSA. The DNA for the CDR3 is TGTGCCAGCAGCTTGGCGGGACATTTGAACACTGAAGCTTTCTTT. It is translated as CASSLAGHLNTEAFF.

The chain joins TRBV6-1 to TRBJ2-5, with 8 nucleotides matching TRBD1. CDR1 and CDR2 from the germline V gene are MNHNS and SASEGT. This CDR3 spans 14 amino acids. Unmatched junction bases numbered 3, after V lost 0 bases and J lost 6 bases. The CDR3 nucleotides read TGTGCCAGCAGTGAAGCCGGACAGGGAAAGACCCAGTACTTC. This translates into CASSEAGQGKTQYF.

This clonotype was seen at least ten times. V gene TRBV6-1 combines with J gene TRBJ2-4; D gene unclear. Trimming pared 5 bases from V and 1 base from J, leaving 12 bases between. This CDR3 has 15 residues. Germline V CDR1 and CDR2: MNHNS, SASEGT. Here the CDR3 reads CASSMALNAKNIQYF. The CDR3 nucleotides read TGTGCCAGCAGTATGGCCCTTAATGCCAAAAACATTCAGTACTTC.

This clonotype turned up a few times. The chain combines TRBV5-4 with TRBJ1-2; 8 bases are a match to TRBD1. Germline trimming cut 1 base from V and 3 bases from J; bases unmatched to any gene: 11. The CDR3 loop spans 17 amino acids. CDR1 is SGHNT, CDR2 YYREEE, per germline (reference sequence). The CDR3 sequence is CASSLCCPTGVDYGYTF. In DNA, the CDR3 is TGTGCCAGCAGCTTGTGTTGCCCGACAGGGGTTGACTATGGCTACACCTTC.

The chain links TRBV18 to TRBJ1-5; 8 positions agree with TRBD1. The CDR3 runs to 16 residues. The V gene's germline CDR1 is KGHSH and CDR2 LQKENI. V was clipped by 4 bases and J by 1 base; unmatched bases: 6. The CDR3 sequence is CASSRTGGMSNQPQHF. The CDR3 coding sequence is TGTGCCAGCTCACGCACAGGGGGGATGAGCAATCAGCCCCAGCATTTT.

This clonotype was counted many times. The J gene is TRBJ2-2, the V gene TRBV7-8, with 8 nucleotides matching TRBD1. The CDR3 loop spans 15 amino acids. Per germline, CDR1 SGHVS and CDR2 FQNEAQ. V lost 4 bases, J lost 7 bases, and 8 bases stayed unmatched. This CDR3 reads CASSYWDRPSGELFF. The DNA of the CDR3 is TGTGCCAGCAGCTACTGGGACAGGCCTAGCGGGGAGCTGTTTTTT.

This clonotype was counted a few times. The chain employs TRBV30 and TRBJ2-2, with D tentatively TRBD1 (6 bases). The V end was cut by 4 bases, the J end by 1 base, with 10 bases between. Germline CDR1 GTSNPN, CDR2 SVGIG (reference sequence). This CDR3 spans 14 amino acids. The CDR3: CAWTLGQNTGELFF. CDR3 DNA sequence: TGTGCCTGGACTTTGGGACAGAACACCGGGGAGCTGTTTTTT.

This clonotype has just a few counts. The chain employs TRBV6-1 and TRBJ1-2; 7 nucleotides agree with TRBD1. The J segment lost 6 bases and the V segment lost 6 bases, leaving 4 bases of the junction unmatched. The CDR3 runs 12 residues. Germline assignment: CDR1 MNHNS and CDR2 SASEGT. The CDR3 spells CASRGTADGYTF. The DNA of the CDR3 is TGTGCCAGCAGAGGGACAGCAGATGGCTACACCTTC.

The chain uses TRBV9 and TRBJ1-6, with 7 bases fitting TRBD1. The V and J ends lost 3 bases and 5 bases, in that order; junction bases with no gene match: 5. The CDR3 runs 15 residues. Germline values: CDR1 SGDLS, CDR2 YYNGEE. CDR3 residues: CASSGQGWDNSPLHF. The CDR3 DNA reads as TGTGCCAGCAGCGGACAGGGTTGGGATAATTCACCCCTCCACTTT.

This clonotype was recorded at least ten times. Here the CDR3 reads CASSWGYTGTGATGQYF. The CDR3 DNA sequence: TGTGCCAGCAGTTGGGGGTACACAGGGACAGGGGCAACAGGGCAGTACTTC. The rearrangement joins TRBV28 to TRBJ2-7; 10 bases map to TRBD1. Germline V gives CDR1 MDHEN, CDR2 SYDVKM. With V trimmed by 4 bases and J by 9 bases, 18 bases remained unmatched. There are 17 residues in the CDR3. Based on the CDR3 plus reference TRBV28 and TRBJ2-7, the full variable domain is DVKVTQSSRYLVKRTGEKVFLECVQDMDHENMFWYRQDPGLGLRLIYFSYDVKMKEKGDIPEGYSVSREKKERFSLILESASTNQTSMYLCASSWGYTGTGATGQYFGPGTRLTVT.

This clonotype occurred a few times. This chain links TRBV27 with TRBJ1-1; D not certain. Germline CDR1 reads MNHEY; CDR2 reads SMNVEV (reference sequence). CDR3 length: 14 amino acids. Trimming took 7 bases from V and 3 from J, leaving 15 bases between them. In nucleotides, the CDR3 is TGTGCCAGCACCCTATCCGGGTTACACACTGAAGCTTTCTTT. Residues: CASTLSGLHTEAFF.